This entry is about one TCR beta chain. The antigen is unknown. This sample is part of a study of T cell clonotyping in hematopoietic cell transplantation. For the study at large: Recipient samples before transplant were obtained post-cytoreduction.

Points from the study as a whole: CD4 and CD8 repertoire contributions could not be separated without sorting. At the given depth, recipient repertoires were over 97% de novo clonotypes.

TCRdb's copy holds only in-frame clones and misses some; the assay was immunoSEQ multiplex PCR. The profile shows tens of thousands of clones, approximately 80% of them singletons. Time point in this sample: recipient sample about 28 days before transplant, after cytoreduction. Recipients were bled about 28 days pretransplant and at posttransplant days 30, 100, 180. Trimming shortened V by 1 base and J by 7 bases, and 19 bases separated the two germline ends. CDR1 SGHVS and CDR2 FQNEAQ come from the germline V gene. The CDR3 has 17 amino acids. The source was peripheral blood mononuclear cells, collected before stem cell transplant. This receptor was taken from a woman aged 55-69 years with acute myeloid leukemia. Some clones in this sample may be carry-over from other donors' samples. The chain combines TRBV7-8 with TRBJ1-4, with D tentatively TRBD1 (5 bases). The CDR3 DNA reads TGTGCCAGCAGCTTAGGGCAGGGAGGAATTTCGGGTGAAAAACTGTTTTTT. Protein product: CASSLGQGGISGEKLFF.